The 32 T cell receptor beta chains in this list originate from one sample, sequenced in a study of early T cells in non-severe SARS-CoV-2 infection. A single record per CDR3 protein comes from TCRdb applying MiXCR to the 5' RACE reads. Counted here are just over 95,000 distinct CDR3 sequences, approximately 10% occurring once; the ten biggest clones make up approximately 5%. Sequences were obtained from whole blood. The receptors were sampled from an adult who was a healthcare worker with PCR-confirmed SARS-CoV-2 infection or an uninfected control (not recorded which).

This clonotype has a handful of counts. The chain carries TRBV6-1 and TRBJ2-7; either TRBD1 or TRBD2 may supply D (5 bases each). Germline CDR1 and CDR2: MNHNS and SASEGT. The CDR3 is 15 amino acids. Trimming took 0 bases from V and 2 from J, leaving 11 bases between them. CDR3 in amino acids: CASSEAGGRAYEQYF. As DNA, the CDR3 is TGTGCCAGCAGTGAAGCCGGAGGCAGGGCCTACGAGCAGTACTTC.

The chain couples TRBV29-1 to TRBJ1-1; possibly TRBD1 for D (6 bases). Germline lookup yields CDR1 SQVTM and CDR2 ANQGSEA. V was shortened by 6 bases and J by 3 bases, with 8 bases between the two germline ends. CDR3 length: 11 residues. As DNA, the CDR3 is TGCAGCGTAGGGGGGTACACTGAAGCTTTCTTT. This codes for CSVGGYTEAFF.

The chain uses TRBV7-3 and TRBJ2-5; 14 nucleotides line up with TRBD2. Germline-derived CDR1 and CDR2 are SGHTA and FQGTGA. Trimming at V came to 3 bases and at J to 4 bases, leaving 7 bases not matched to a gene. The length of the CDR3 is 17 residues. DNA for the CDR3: TGTGCCAGCAGCTTCGGATCCGGGACTAGCGGGAGAGAGACCCAGTACTTC. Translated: CASSFGSGTSGRETQYF.

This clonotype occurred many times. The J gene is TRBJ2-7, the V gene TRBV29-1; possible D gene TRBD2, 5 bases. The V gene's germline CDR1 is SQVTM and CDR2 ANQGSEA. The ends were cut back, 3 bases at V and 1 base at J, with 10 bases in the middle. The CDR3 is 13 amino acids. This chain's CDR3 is CSVDSRGSYEQYF. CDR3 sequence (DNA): TGCAGCGTTGATTCAAGAGGGTCCTACGAGCAGTACTTC.

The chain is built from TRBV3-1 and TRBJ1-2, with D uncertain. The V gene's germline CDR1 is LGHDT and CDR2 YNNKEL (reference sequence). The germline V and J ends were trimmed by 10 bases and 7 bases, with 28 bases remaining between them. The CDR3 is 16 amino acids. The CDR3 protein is CATALFGGQRPSGYTF. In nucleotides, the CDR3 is TGTGCCACTGCACTCTTTGGAGGTCAACGCCCGAGTGGCTACACCTTC.

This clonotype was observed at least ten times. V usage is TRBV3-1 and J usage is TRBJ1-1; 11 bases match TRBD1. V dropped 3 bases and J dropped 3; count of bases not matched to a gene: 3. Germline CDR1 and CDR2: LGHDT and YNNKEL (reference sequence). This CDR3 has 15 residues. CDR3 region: CASSHRTGGDTEAFF. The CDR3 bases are TGTGCCAGCAGCCACCGGACAGGGGGCGACACTGAAGCTTTCTTT.

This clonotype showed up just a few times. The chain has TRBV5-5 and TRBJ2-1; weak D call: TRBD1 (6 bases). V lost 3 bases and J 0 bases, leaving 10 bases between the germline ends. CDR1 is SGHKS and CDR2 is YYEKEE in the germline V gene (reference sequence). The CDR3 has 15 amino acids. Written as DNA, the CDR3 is TGTGCCAGCAGCTCAGGGGTGGCCTCCTACAATGAGCAGTTCTTC. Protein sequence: CASSSGVASYNEQFF.

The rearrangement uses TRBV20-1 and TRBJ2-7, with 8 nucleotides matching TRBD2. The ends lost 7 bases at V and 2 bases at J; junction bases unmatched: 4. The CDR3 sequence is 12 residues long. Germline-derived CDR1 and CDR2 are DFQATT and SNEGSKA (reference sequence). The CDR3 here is CSGAGGTYEQYF. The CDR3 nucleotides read TGCAGTGGGGCGGGAGGTACCTACGAGCAGTACTTC.

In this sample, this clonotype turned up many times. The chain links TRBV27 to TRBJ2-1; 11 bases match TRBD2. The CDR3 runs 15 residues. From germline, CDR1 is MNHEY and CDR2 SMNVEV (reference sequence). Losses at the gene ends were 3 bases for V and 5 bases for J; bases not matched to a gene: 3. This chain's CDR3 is CASSFSSGRNNEQFF. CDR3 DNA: TGTGCCAGCAGTTTCTCTAGCGGGAGGAACAATGAGCAGTTCTTC.

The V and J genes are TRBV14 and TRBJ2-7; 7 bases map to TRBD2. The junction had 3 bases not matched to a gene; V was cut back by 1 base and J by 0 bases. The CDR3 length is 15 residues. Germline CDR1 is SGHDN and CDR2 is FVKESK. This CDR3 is CASSQGASGSYEQYF. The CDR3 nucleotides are TGTGCCAGCAGCCAAGGGGCTAGCGGCTCCTACGAGCAGTACTTC.

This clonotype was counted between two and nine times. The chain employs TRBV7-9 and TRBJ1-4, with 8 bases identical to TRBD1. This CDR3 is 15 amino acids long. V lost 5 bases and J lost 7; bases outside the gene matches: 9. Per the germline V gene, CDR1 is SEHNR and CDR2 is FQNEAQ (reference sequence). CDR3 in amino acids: CASSQAQGVREKLFF. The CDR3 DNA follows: TGTGCCAGCAGCCAGGCACAGGGGGTACGTGAAAAACTGTTTTTT.

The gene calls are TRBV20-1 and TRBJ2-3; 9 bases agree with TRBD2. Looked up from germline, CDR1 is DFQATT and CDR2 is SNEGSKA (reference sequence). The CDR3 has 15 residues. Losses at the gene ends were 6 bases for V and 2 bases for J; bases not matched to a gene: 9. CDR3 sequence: CSAFRASGATDTQYF. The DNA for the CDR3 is TGCAGTGCCTTCCGGGCTAGCGGGGCCACAGATACGCAGTATTTT.

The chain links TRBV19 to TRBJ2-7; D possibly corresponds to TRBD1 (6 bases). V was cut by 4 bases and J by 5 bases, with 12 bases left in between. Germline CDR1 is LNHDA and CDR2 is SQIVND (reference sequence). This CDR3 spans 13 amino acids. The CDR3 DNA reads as TGTGCCAGTAGTACTAGAACAGGGAACGAGCAGTACTTC. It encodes CASSTRTGNEQYF. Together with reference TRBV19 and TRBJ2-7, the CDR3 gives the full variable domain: DGGITQSPKYLFRKEGQNVTLSCEQNLNHDAMYWYRQDPGQGLRLIYYSQIVNDFQKGDIAEGYSVSREKKESFPLTVTSAQKNPTAFYLCASSTRTGNEQYFGPGTRLTVT.

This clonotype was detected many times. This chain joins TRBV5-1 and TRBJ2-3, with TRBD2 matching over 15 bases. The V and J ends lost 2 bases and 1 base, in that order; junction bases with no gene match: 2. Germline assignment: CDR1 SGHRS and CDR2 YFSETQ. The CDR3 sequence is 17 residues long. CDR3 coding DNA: TGCGCCAGCAGCTTCGGGACTAGCGGGAGGCGCACAGATACGCAGTATTTT. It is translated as CASSFGTSGRRTDTQYF. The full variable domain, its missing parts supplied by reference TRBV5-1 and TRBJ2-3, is KAGVTQTPRYLIKTRGQQVTLSCSPISGHRSVSWYQQTPGQGLQFLFEYFSETQRNKGNFPGRFSGRQFSNSRSEMNVSTLELGDSALYLCASSFGTSGRRTDTQYFGPGTRLTVL.

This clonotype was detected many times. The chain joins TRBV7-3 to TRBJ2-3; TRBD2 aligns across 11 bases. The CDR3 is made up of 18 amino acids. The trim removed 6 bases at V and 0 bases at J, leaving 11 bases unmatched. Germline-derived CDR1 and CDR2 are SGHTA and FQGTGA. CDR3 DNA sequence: TGTGCCAGCAGTCCCGGACTAGCGGGCGCCTTGAGCACAGATACGCAGTATTTT. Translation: CASSPGLAGALSTDTQYF.

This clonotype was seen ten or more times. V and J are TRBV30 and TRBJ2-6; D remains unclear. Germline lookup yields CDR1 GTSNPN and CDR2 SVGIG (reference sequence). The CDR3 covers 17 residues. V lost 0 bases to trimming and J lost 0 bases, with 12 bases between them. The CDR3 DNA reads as TGTGCCTGGAGTGTACAGCGAACGAGCTCTGGGGCCAACGTCCTGACTTTC. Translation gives CAWSVQRTSSGANVLTF.

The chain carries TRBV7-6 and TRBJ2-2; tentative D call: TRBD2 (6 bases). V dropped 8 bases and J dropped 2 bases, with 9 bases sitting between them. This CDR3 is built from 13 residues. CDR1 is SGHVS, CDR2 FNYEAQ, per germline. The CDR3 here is CASAGTNTGELFF. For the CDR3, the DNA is TGTGCCAGCGCCGGGACTAACACCGGGGAGCTGTTTTTT.

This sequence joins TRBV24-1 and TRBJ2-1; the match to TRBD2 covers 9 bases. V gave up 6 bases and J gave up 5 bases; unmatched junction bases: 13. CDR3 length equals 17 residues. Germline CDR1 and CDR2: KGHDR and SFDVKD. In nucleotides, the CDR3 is TGTGCCACCAGTTACGACTACCGGACTAGCGACAACAATGAGCAGTTCTTC. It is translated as CATSYDYRTSDNNEQFF.

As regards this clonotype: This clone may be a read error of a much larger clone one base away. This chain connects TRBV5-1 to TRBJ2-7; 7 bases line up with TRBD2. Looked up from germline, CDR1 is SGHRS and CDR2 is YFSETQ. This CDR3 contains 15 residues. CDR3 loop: CASSLASGGPYEQNF. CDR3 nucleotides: TGCGCCAGCAGCTTGGCTTCGGGGGGACCCTACGAGCAGAACTTC.

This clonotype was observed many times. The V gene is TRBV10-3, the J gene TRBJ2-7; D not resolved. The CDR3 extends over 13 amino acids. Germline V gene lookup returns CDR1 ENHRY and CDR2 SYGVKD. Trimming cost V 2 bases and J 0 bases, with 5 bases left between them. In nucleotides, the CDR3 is TGTGCCATCAGTGAGGGCGGCTCCTACGAGCAGTACTTC. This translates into CAISEGGSYEQYF.

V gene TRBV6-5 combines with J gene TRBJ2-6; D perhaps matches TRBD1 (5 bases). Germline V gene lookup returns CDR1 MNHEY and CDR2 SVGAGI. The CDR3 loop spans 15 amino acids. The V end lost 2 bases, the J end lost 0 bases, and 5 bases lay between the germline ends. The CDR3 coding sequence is TGTGCCAGCAGTTACGACAGCTCTGGGGCCAACGTCCTGACTTTC. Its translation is CASSYDSSGANVLTF.

The CDR3 loop is CASSPREKLFF. In DNA form, the CDR3 reads TGTGCCAGCAGCCCGCGGGAAAAACTGTTTTTT. The chain recombines TRBV6-1 with TRBJ1-4; D gene uncertain. CDR1 MNHNS and CDR2 SASEGT come from the germline V gene. The CDR3 has 11 amino acids. Trimming stripped 6 bases from V and 8 bases from J, with 7 bases between.

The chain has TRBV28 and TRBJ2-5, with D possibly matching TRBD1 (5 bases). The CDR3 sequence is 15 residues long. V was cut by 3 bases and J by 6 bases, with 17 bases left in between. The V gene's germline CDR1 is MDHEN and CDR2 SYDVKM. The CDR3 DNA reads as TGTGCCAGCAGTTTGTGGCAGGGTAAAGGACAGACCCAGTACTTC. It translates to CASSLWQGKGQTQYF.

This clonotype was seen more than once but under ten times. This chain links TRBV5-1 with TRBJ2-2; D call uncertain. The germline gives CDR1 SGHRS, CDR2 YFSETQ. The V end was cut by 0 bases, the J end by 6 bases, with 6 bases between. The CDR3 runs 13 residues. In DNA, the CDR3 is TGCGCCAGCAGCTTGGCCGAGGCCGGGGAGCTGTTTTTT. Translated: CASSLAEAGELFF.

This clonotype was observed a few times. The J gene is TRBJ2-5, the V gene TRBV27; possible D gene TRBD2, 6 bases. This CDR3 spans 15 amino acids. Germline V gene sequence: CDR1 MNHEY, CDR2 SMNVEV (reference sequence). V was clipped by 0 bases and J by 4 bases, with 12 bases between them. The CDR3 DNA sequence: TGTGCCAGCAGTTTATCAGGGGATAGCGGAGAGACCCAGTACTTC. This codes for CASSLSGDSGETQYF.

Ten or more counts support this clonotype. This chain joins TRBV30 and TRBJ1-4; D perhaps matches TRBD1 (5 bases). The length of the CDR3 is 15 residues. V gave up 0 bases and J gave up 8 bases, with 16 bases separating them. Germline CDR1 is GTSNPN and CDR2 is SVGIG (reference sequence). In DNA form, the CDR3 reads TGTGCCTGGAGTGTTGGGGGGTACAGAAGGGAAAAACTGTTTTTT. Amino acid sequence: CAWSVGGYRREKLFF.

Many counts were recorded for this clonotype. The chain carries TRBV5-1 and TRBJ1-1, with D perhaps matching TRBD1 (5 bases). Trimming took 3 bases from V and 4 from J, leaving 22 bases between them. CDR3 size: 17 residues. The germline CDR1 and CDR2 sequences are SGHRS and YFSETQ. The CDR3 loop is CASSSLPGVRVGTEAFF. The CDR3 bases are TGCGCCAGCAGCTCGCTCCCCGGTGTCAGGGTGGGCACTGAAGCTTTCTTT.

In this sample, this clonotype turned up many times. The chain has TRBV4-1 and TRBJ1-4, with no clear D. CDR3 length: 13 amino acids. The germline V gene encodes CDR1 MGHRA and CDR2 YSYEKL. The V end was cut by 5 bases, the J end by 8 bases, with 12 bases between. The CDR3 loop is CASSFSIGEKLFF. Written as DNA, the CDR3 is TGCGCCAGCAGCTTCTCGATTGGGGAAAAACTGTTTTTT.

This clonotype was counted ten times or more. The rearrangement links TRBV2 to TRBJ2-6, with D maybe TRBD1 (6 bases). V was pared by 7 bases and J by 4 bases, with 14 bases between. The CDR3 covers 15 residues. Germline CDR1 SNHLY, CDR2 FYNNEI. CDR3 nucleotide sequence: TGTGCCAGCAAACAGGGAGTATCCGGGGCCAACGTCCTGACTTTC. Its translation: CASKQGVSGANVLTF.

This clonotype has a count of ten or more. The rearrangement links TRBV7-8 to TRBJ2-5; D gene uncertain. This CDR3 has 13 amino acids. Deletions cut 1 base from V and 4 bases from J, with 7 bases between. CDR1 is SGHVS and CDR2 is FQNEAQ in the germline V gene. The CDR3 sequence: CASSLGDLETQYF. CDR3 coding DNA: TGTGCCAGCAGCTTAGGCGATCTAGAGACCCAGTACTTC.

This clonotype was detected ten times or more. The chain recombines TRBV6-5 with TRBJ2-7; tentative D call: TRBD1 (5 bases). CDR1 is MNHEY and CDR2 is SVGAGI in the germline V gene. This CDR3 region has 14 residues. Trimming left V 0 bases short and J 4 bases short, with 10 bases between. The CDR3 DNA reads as TGTGCCAGCAGTTACTCGAGACAGCTATACGAGCAGTACTTC. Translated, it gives CASSYSRQLYEQYF.

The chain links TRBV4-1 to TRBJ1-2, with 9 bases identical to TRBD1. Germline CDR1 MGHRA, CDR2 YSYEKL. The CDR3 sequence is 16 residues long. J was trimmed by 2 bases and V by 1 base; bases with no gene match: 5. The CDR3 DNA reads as TGCGCCAGCAGCCAAGTCCCCGGGACAGGGAACTATGGCTACACCTTC. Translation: CASSQVPGTGNYGYTF.